This entry is about one TCR beta chain. This specimen comes from a study of blood T cell repertoires in COVID-19. Study as a whole: In each case, the material was cDNA or gDNA derived from T cells, B-cell-depleted T cells, or PBMCs.

How the authors handled the data: Researchers report that nucleated cell counts were estimated from reference gene primer amplification. The method was immunoSEQ multiplex PCR; TCRdb's version includes in-frame clones alone and lacks a portion of them. V and J calls and clone size come straight from that table; D and trimming were deduced from the DNA. Of about 220,000 clones listed, approximately 80% are singletons. The CDR3 has 13 residues. The germline V gene encodes CDR1 SNHLY and CDR2 FYNNEI. J gave up 7 bases and V 6 bases, and 7 bases lay outside the gene matches. This sequence joins TRBV2 and TRBJ1-2; TRBD1 aligns across 8 bases. Sequenced input: peripheral blood. This clonotype was obtained from a man aged 50 to 59 with active or convalescent COVID-19. CDR3 region: CASSRMDRAGYTF. CDR3 DNA sequence: TGTGCCAGCAGCCGAATGGACAGGGCTGGCTACACCTTC.